The clone carrying this T cell receptor beta chain was detected only a few times. Time point in this sample: patch test 2, 6 weeks after DPC sensitization. Specified treatment: therapeutic diphenylcyclopropenone sensitization with weekly scalp DPC. Prior to each patch test being applied, blood was drawn. TCRdb re-derived calls from the RACE reads in MiXCR, one entry per CDR3 protein. Of about 140,000 distinct CDR3 sequences in the sample, roughly 12% were seen once. This sample was included in a study of human T cells and chemical hapten exposure. Per germline, CDR1 DFQATT and CDR2 SNEGSKA (reference sequence). This CDR3 has 14 residues. V was cut by 3 bases and J by 3 bases, with 12 bases left in between.

This receptor was taken from a woman in her 50s with alopecia areata. Some clones in this sample may be carry-over from other donors' samples. This material consisted of whole blood, taken in connection with sensitization to the hapten diphenylcyclopropenone (DPC). The V and J genes are TRBV20-1 and TRBJ1-5, with a tentative D call TRBD1 (5 bases). The CDR3 region is CSARAREANQPQHF. The CDR3 nucleotides are TGCAGTGCTAGGGCCAGGGAGGCCAATCAGCCCCAGCATTTT.